This T cell receptor beta chain appears in the sequencing data of a study of blood T cells in healthy people across ages. This CDR3 has 15 residues. Germline loops: CDR1 MNHEY, CDR2 SMNVEV (reference sequence). The V and J ends lost 6 bases and 6 bases, in that order; junction bases with no gene match: 12. For the second PCR, which ran for about 7 to 11 cycles, a sample-barcoded 5' primer and a J-beta primer mix were used. TCRdb itself ran the 5' RACE reads through MiXCR, one entry per CDR3 protein. This table has 700,000 to 950,000 distinct CDR3 sequences, about 62% appearing once. The chain links TRBV27 to TRBJ2-3, with TRBD2 matching over 7 bases. This sequence originates from a young man in good health. The sequenced material came from blood. The CDR3 protein is CASRPGSAGVDTQYF. The CDR3 nucleotides read TGTGCCAGCAGACCTGGGTCGGCGGGGGTTGATACGCAGTATTTT.